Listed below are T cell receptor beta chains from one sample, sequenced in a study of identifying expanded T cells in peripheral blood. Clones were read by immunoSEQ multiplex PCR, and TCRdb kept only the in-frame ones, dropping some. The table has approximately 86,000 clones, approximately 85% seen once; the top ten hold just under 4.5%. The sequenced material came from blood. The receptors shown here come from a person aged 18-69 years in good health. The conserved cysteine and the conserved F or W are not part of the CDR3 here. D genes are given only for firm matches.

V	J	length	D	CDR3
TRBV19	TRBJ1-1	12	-	ASSKGHQNTEAF
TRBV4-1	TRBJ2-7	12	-	ASSEGSSSYEQY
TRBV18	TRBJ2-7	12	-	ASSPPVAAGEQY
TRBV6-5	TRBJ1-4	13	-	ASSLRGVNNEKLF
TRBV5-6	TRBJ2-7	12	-	ASRLQGEGYEQY
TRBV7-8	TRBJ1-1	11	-	ASSLPGATEAF
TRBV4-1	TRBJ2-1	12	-	ASSQEIPGNEQF
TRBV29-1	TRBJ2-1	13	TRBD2	SVEALAGGQVEQF
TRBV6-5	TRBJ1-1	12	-	ASSYGVVGTEAF
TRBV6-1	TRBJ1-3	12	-	ASSFPGSGNTIY
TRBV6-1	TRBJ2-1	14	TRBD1	ASSEQGALSYNEQF
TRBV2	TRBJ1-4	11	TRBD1	ARNRGTNEKLF
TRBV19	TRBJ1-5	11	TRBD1	ASNDRGYQPQH
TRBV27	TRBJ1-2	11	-	ASSFAGGNGYT
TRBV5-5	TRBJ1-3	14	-	ASSLAWTFGGNTIY
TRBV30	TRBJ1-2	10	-	AWAIDRSGYT
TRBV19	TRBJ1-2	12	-	ASSIMQERRGYT
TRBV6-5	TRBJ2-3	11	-	ASSQTDTDTQY
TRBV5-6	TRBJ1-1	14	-	ASSASLLSMNTEAF
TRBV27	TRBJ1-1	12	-	ASSLRQANTEAF
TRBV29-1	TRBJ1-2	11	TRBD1	SVGQGTRNGYT
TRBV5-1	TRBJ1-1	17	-	ASSLEALSGGLPNTEAF
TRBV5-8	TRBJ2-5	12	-	ASSLGLFQETQY
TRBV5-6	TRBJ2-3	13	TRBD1	ASSTRTGVPDTQY
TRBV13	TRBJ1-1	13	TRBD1	ASSVGTGGRTEAF
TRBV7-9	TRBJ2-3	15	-	ASSLGRGGRRADTQY
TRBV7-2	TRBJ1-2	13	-	ASSLAGLGVYGYT
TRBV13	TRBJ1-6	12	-	ASSSGAENSPLH
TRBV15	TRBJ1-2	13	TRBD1	ATSRRQGGPGGYT
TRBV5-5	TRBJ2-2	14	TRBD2	ASSQTSGALTGELF
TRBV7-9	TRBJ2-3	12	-	ASSLGRGTDTQY
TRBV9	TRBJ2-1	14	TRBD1	ASSERGQGAYNEQF
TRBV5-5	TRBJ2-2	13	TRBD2	ASSGTSFPTGELF
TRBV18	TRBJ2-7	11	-	ASFRRLDNMQY
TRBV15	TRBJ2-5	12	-	ATSRDAVLETQY
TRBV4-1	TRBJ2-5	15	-	ASSHTQLVGSQETQY
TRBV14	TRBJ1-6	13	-	ASSQEDTSGSPLH
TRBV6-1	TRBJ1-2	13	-	ASSEALWGSYGYT
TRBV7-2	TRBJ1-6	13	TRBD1	ASSPGQGFRSPLH
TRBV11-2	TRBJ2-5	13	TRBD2	ASSLRGGDQETQY
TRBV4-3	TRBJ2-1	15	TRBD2	ASSQGTSGGPYNEQF